Described below is a single T cell receptor beta chain sequence and its context. Trimming removed 7 bases at V and 7 bases at J, with 11 bases between. The CDR3 runs 12 residues. In germline, CDR1 is LNHDA, CDR2 SQIVND (reference sequence). The protocol was immunoSEQ multiplex PCR, while the TCRdb copy is restricted to in-frame clones and leaves out a portion. The sample has more than 20,000 clones; roughly 93% are singletons. This specimen comes from a study of T cell changes during pregnancy in multiple sclerosis. The input for sequencing was CD8+ T cells from peripheral blood mononuclear cells, taken in the third trimester of pregnancy. The source of this sequence is a female donor with multiple sclerosis, enrolled in a pregnancy study. The chain combines TRBV19 with TRBJ2-1, with a weak D call TRBD1 (6 bases). The CDR3 nucleotides are TGTGCCAGTACTACAGGGCTGAATGAGCAGTTCTTC. Protein sequence: CASTTGLNEQFF.